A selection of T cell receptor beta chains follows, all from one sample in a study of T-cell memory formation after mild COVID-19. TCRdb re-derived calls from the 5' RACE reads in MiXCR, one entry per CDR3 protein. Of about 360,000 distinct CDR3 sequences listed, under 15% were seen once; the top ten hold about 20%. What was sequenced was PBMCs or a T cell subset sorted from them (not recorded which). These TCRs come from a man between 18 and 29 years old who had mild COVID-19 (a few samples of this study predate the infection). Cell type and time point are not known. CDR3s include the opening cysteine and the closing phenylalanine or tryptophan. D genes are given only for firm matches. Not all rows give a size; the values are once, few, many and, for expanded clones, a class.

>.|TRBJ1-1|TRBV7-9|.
CASSLGGFGGSEAFF
TGTGCCAGCAGCTTAGGAGGGTTCGGGGGCTCTGAAGCTTTCTTT
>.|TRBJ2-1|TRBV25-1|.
CASSVTSGTGGEQFF
TGTGCCAGCAGTGTTACTAGCGGGACAGGGGGTGAGCAGTTCTTC
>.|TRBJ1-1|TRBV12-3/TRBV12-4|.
CASSVEGRPEAFF
TGTGCCAGCAGTGTAGAGGGACGACCTGAAGCTTTCTTT
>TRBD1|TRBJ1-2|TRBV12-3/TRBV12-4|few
CASGQGYGYTF
TGTGCGAGCGGACAGGGGTATGGCTACACCTTC
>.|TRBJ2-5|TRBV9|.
CASSPEVGLKETQYF
TGTGCCAGCAGCCCAGAGGTGGGGCTGAAAGAGACCCAGTACTTC
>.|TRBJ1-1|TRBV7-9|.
CASSLVGKNTEAFF
TGTGCCAGCAGCTTAGTGGGCAAGAACACTGAAGCTTTCTTT
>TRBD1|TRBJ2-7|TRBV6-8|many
CASLTQGADEQYF
TGTGCCAGCTTAACCCAGGGGGCGGACGAGCAGTACTTC
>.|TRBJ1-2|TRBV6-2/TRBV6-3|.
CASSERPGGYTF
TGTGCCAGCAGCGAGCGGCCGGGTGGCTACACCTTC
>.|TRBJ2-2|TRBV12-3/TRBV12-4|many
CASSRGRGTGELFF
TGTGCCAGCAGTCGGGGCCGGGGCACCGGGGAGCTGTTTTTT
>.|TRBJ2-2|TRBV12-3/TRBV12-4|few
CASSPKQGPRPGELFF
TGTGCCAGCAGTCCGAAACAGGGCCCCCGGCCCGGGGAGCTGTTTTTT
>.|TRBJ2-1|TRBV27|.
CASSSLSLPLNEQFF
TGTGCCAGCAGTAGTCTGTCTCTCCCTCTTAATGAGCAGTTCTTC
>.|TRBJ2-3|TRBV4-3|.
CASSQDRRGYTDTQYF
TGCGCCAGCAGCCAAGATAGGAGGGGATACACAGATACGCAGTATTTT
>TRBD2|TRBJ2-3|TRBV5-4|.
CASSQGGNTGTDTQYF
TGTGCCAGCAGCCAGGGAGGGAATACAGGCACAGATACGCAGTATTTT
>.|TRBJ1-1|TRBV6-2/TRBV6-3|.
CASSYAGSGNTEAFF
TGTGCCAGCAGTTACGCCGGATCGGGGAACACTGAAGCTTTCTTT
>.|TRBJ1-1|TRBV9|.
CASSVEGVGVMNTEAFF
TGTGCCAGCAGCGTAGAGGGTGTCGGGGTGATGAACACTGAAGCTTTCTTT
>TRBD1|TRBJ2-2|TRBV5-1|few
CASSLAFWGQGNTGELFF
TGCGCCAGCAGCTTGGCGTTTTGGGGACAGGGAAACACCGGGGAGCTGTTTTTT
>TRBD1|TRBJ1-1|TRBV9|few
CASSGTGDTEAFF
TGTGCCAGTAGCGGGACAGGGGACACTGAAGCTTTCTTT
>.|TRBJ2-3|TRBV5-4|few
CASSFGGPGTDTQYF
TGTGCCAGCAGCTTCGGGGGGCCTGGCACAGATACGCAGTATTTT
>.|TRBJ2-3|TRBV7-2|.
CASSPRRFTDTQYF
TGTGCCAGCAGCCCGAGAAGGTTCACAGATACGCAGTATTTT
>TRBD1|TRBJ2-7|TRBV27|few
CASSLSGTGFHEQYF
TGTGCCAGCAGTTTATCCGGGACAGGGTTCCACGAGCAGTACTTC
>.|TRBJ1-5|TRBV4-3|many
CASSQDQGRYQPQHF
TGCGCCAGCAGCCAAGATCAGGGGCGGTATCAGCCCCAGCATTTT
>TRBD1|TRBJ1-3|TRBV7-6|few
CASSIGQGLSGNTIYF
TGTGCCAGCAGCATCGGACAGGGCCTCTCTGGAAACACCATATATTTT
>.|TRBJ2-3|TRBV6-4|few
CASSEQGRTDTQYF
TGTGCCAGCAGTGAACAGGGTAGGACAGATACGCAGTATTTT
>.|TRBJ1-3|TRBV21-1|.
CATADEGKGSGNTIYF
TGTGCCACCGCCGATGAGGGAAAAGGCTCTGGAAACACCATATATTTT
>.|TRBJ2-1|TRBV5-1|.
CASSLESWQTGEQFF
TGCGCCAGCAGCTTGGAGTCTTGGCAGACTGGTGAGCAGTTCTTC
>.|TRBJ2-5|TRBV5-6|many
CASSFKQGGETQYF
TGTGCCAGCAGCTTCAAACAGGGCGGAGAGACCCAGTACTTC
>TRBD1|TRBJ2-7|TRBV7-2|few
CASSLERDRVYEQYF
TGTGCCAGCAGCTTAGAAAGGGACAGGGTTTACGAGCAGTACTTC
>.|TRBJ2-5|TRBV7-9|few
CASSSSMRQETQYF
TGTGCCAGCAGCTCCTCAATGCGGCAAGAGACCCAGTACTTC
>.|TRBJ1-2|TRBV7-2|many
CASSPDASWGYTF
TGTGCCAGCAGCCCTGACGCATCATGGGGCTACACCTTC
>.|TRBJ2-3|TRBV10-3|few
CAIRTRPNTDTQYF
TGTGCCATCAGGACTAGACCTAACACAGATACGCAGTATTTT
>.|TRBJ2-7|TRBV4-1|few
CASGPGGREQYF
TGCGCCAGCGGACCAGGGGGGCGGGAGCAGTACTTC
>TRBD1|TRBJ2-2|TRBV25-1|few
CASSDSGQAGELFF
TGTGCCAGCAGTGATTCGGGACAGGCCGGGGAGCTGTTTTTT
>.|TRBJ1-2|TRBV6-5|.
CASRTVRVGDYGYTF
TGTGCCAGCAGGACGGTTAGGGTAGGGGACTATGGCTACACCTTC
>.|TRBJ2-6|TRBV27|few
CASSPLRTVSSGANVLTF
TGTGCCAGCAGCCCTCTTCGGACAGTAAGCTCTGGGGCCAACGTCCTGACTTTC
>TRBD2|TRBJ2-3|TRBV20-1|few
CSARRRGGITDTQYF
TGCAGTGCTAGACGGCGGGGGGGCATCACAGATACGCAGTATTTT
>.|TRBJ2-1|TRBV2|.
CASRSALDDNEQFF
TGTGCCAGCCGGTCGGCGCTCGACGACAATGAGCAGTTCTTC
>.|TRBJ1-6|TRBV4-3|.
CASSQREFTYNSPLHF
TGCGCCAGCAGCCAGAGGGAATTCACCTATAATTCACCCCTCCACTTT
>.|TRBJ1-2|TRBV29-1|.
CSVEDGGGYTF
TGCAGCGTTGAAGATGGGGGTGGCTACACCTTC
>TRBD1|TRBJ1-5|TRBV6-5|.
CASSYGPYRGPNQPQHF
TGTGCCAGCAGTTACGGGCCCTACAGGGGGCCTAATCAGCCCCAGCATTTT
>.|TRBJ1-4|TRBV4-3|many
CASSSETGRRGLFF
TGCGCCAGCAGCTCGGAAACAGGCCGACGGGGACTGTTTTTT
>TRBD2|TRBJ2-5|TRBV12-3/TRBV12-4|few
CASSLAIAGIGETQYF
TGTGCCAGCAGTTTAGCGATAGCGGGGATAGGGGAGACCCAGTACTTC
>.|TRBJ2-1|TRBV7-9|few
CAGDFYNEQFF
TGTGCCGGAGACTTCTACAATGAGCAGTTCTTC
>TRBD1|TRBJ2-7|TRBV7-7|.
CASSLGQLPSYEQYF
TGTGCCAGCAGCTTGGGACAGTTACCCTCCTACGAGCAGTACTTC